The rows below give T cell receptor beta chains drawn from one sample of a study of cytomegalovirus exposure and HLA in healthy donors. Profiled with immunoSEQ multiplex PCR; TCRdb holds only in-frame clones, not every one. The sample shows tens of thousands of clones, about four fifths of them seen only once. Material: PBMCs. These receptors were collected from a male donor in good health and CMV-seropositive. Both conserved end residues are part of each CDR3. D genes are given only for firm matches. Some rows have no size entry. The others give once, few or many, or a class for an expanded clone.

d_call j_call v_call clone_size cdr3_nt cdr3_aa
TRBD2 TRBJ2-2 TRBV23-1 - TGCGCCAGCAGTCAATCGAAGGGTAAGCCTAGCGGGAGAAACACCGGGGAGCTGTTTTTT CASSQSKGKPSGRNTGELFF
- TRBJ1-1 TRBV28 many TGTGCCAGCAGTTTACCGACAGCTTTGAACACTGAAGCTTTCTTT CASSLPTALNTEAFF
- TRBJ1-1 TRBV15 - TGTGCCACCAGCAGGTATGTCACTGAAGCTTTCTTT CATSRYVTEAFF
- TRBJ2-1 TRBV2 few TGTGCCAGCACTGGGCTAGCCGCCGTCAATGAGCAGTTCTTC CASTGLAAVNEQFF
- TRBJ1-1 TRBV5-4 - TGTGCCAGCAGCTTGGCAGGGAACACTGAAGCTTTCTTT CASSLAGNTEAFF
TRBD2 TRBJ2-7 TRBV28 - TGTGCCAGCAGTTTTCTACTAGCGGGGACCTACGAGCAGTACTTC CASSFLLAGTYEQYF
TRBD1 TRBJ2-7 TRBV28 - TGTGCCAGCAGTCCGGGACAGTTCTACGAGCAGTACTTC CASSPGQFYEQYF
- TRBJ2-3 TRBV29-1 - TGCAGCACCCTCAGGTTTGGCCTTCCCACAGATACGCAGTATTTT CSTLRFGLPTDTQYF
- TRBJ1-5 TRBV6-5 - TGTGCCAGCAGTCCGGACAGAAATCAGCCCCAGCATTTT CASSPDRNQPQHF
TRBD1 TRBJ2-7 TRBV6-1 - TGTGCCAGCCCTGCGACAGGGGGCTTCTCCTACGAGCAGTACTTC CASPATGGFSYEQYF
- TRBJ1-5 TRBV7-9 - TGTGCCAGCAGCTTGAATGAGGGCAGTGGATGGGCCCAGCATTTT CASSLNEGSGWAQHF
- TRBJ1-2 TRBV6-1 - TGTGCCAGCAGTGAATCGGACAGCTTGTGCGGCTACACCTTC CASSESDSLCGYTF
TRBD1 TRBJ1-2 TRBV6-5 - TGTGCCAGCAGTGAATCAGGGGGCCACTATGGCTACACCTTC CASSESGGHYGYTF
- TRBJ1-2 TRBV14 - TGTGCCAGCAGCCTCTCGGGTCTTCTCTATGGCTACACCTTC CASSLSGLLYGYTF
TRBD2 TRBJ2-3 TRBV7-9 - TGTGCCAGCAGCCCAACTGGCGGGGGGGCTGCAGATACGCAGTATTTT CASSPTGGGAADTQYF
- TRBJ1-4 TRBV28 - TGTGCCAGCAGTTTGGGACTAAGTAGAGAAAAACTGTTTTTT CASSLGLSREKLFF
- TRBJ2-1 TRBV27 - TGTGCCAGCAGTTTGGGCGGACTCGTTAGCCGGCAGTTCTTC CASSLGGLVSRQFF
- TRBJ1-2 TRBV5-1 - TGCGCCAGCAGCTTGACAAGTCTTAACTATGGCTACACCTTC CASSLTSLNYGYTF
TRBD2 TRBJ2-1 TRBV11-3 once TGTGCCAGCAGCTTAGAGCAGGGCGGGAGCGCCTCCTACAATGAGCAGTTCTTC CASSLEQGGSASYNEQFF
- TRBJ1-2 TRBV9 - TGTGCCAGCAGCGGAGGGTCGACCTTC CASSGGSTF
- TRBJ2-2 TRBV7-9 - TGTGCCAGCAGCTTAGTCCCCTCACTAGCCCCCGGCACCGGGGAGCTGTTTTTT CASSLVPSLAPGTGELFF
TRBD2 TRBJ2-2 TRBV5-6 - TGTGCCAGCAGCTTGCCTCTAGCGGAGCACACCGGGGAGCTGTTTTTT CASSLPLAEHTGELFF
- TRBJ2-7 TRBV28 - TGTGCCAGCACCGTCCGGGGCGAGCAGTACTTC CASTVRGEQYF
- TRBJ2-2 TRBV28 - TGTGCCAGCCTCCTCCGGGGGGCGGGCGGGGAGCTGTTTTTT CASLLRGAGGELFF
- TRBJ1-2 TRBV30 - TGTGCCTGGAGTACCCCCCTTCTGGCTGCAAACTATGGCTACACCTTC CAWSTPLLAANYGYTF
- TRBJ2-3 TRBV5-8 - TGTGCCAGCGCAAAGGAGGGCAGGAGCACAGATACGCAGTATTTT CASAKEGRSTDTQYF
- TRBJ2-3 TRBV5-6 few TGTGCCAGCAGCTTGGTTTCGGGGTATTTT CASSLVSGYF
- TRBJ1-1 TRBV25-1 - TGTGCCAGCAGTGAAACAGAAAGCACTGAAGCTTTCTTT CASSETESTEAFF
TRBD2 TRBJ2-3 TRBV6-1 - TGTGCCAGCAGTGGACTAGCGGGCTCTACAGATACGCAGTATTTT CASSGLAGSTDTQYF
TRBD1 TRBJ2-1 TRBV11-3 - TGTGCCAGCAGCTCACTTTCAGGGGGCTCCTACAATGAGCAGTTCTTC CASSSLSGGSYNEQFF
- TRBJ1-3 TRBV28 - TGTGCCAGCAGTCCTACAGCTATCTCTGGAAACACCATATATTTT CASSPTAISGNTIYF
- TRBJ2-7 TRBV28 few TGTGCCAGCAGTTCAGGGATACGGTACTACGAGCAGTACTTC CASSSGIRYYEQYF
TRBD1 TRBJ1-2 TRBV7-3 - TGTGCCAGCAGCTCCGGACAGGGGGCGCTTGGGGATGGCTACACCTTC CASSSGQGALGDGYTF
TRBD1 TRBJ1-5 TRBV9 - TGTGCCAGCAGCGCGACAGGGAAGGGCCAGCCCCAGCATTTT CASSATGKGQPQHF
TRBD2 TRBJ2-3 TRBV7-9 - TGTGCCAGCAGCCCACCGGGACTAGCTCGAGATACGCAGTATTTT CASSPPGLARDTQYF
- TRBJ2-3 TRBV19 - TGTGCCAGTAGTCCCGGGGATTCTAGCACAGATACGCAGTATTTT CASSPGDSSTDTQYF
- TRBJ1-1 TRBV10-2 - TGCGCCAGCAGTGAGTCCCTTTATATGAACACTGAAGCTTTCTTT CASSESLYMNTEAFF
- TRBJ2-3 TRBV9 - TGTGCCAGCAGCGTAGGGCTAGCCCGCACAGATACGCAGTATTTT CASSVGLARTDTQYF
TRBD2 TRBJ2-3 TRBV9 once TGTGCCAGCAGCGTTACCGGGACTAGCGGGATAACAGATACGCAGTATTTT CASSVTGTSGITDTQYF
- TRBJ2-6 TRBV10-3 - TGTGCCATCAGCAAACAGGGAGCCGGGGCCAACGTCCTGACTTTC CAISKQGAGANVLTF
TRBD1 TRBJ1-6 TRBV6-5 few TGTGCCAGCAGGGGGACAGGGGGATTTCGATCACCCCTCCACTTT CASRGTGGFRSPLHF
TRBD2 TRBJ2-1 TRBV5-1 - TGCGCCAGCACCTTTCCGGGAGGTCGCTACAATGAGCAGTTCTTC CASTFPGGRYNEQFF
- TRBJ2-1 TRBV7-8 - TGTGCCAGCAGCTTATACTTGGACAATGAGCAGTTCTTC CASSLYLDNEQFF
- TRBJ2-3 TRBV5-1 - TGCGCCAGCAGCTTGGGGCCAGGGCAGGCAGATACGCAGTATTTT CASSLGPGQADTQYF
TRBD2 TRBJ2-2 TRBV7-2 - TGTGCCAGCAGCCCGCGACTAGCGGGTGGCGCCGGGGAGCTGTTTTTT CASSPRLAGGAGELFF
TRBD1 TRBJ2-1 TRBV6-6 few TGTGCCAGCAGTTGGGGGACAGGGGGCAATGAGCAGTTCTTC CASSWGTGGNEQFF
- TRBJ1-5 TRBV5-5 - TGTGCCAGCAGCTTTGACGGGGGCAATCAGCCCCAGCATTTT CASSFDGGNQPQHF
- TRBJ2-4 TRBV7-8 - TGTGCCAGCAGCCTTAGACAGGCAGGGGTAGCCAAAAACATTCAGTACTTC CASSLRQAGVAKNIQYF
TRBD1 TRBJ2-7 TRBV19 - TGTGCCAGTAGTATGTCCCGGGACAGTTACAGGCAGTACTTC CASSMSRDSYRQYF
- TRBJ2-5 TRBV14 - TGTGCCAGCAGCCGTCGACAGGGAGGAGAGACCCAGTACTTC CASSRRQGGETQYF
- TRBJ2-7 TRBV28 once TGTGCCAGCAGGGAGACTGTGTCCTACGAGCAGTACTTC CASRETVSYEQYF
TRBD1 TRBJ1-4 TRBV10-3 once TGTGCCATCAGTGAGTCAGGTGGAGGGGGCGGCGAAAAACTGTTTTTT CAISESGGGGGEKLFF
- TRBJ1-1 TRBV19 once TGTGCCAGTAGCGACGCCGGGGGTGGTAAAACTGAAGCTTTCTTT CASSDAGGGKTEAFF